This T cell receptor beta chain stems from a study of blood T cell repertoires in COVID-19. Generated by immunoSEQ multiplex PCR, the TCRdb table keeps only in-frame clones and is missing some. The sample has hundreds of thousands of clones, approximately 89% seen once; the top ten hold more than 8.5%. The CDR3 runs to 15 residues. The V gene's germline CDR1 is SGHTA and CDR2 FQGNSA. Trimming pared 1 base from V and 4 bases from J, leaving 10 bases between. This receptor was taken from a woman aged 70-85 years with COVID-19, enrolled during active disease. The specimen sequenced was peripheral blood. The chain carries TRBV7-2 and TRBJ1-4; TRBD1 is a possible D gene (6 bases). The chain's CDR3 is CASSLGRGGNEKLFF. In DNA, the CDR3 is TGTGCCAGCAGCTTAGGACGAGGGGGTAATGAAAAACTGTTTTTT.